This T cell receptor beta chain comes out of a study of shared T cell receptors in the human thymus. This CDR3 is built from 16 residues. In germline, CDR1 is SGHRS, CDR2 YFSETQ. V lost 0 bases and J lost 5; bases outside the gene matches: 8. Produced via immunoSEQ multiplex PCR; TCRdb's table is partial and in-frame only. The table lists tens of thousands of clones, roughly 96% of them singletons. The chain employs TRBV5-1 and TRBJ2-7; 10 bases fit TRBD1. The sequencing input was thymocytes. The source is a human donor. The CDR3 sequence: CASSLEDRGRGNEQYF. The CDR3 bases are TGCGCCAGCAGCTTGGAGGACAGGGGGAGGGGTAACGAGCAGTACTTC.